Included here is one T cell receptor (beta chain) sequence, with context. The source of the sample is a study of Ad26.COV2.S vaccination and SARS-CoV-2 variants. Overall study context: The donor participated in the COV1001 trial, in its Ad26.COV2.S arm.

The CDR3 is made up of 13 amino acids. V lost 5 bases and J lost 7; bases outside the gene matches: 6. Looked up from germline, CDR1 is SGHNT and CDR2 is YYREEE (reference sequence). Treatment indicated: some 20 received Ad26.COV2.S at low or high dose, single or two shots; roughly five received placebo; per-sample allocation not given. Following the first vaccine or placebo injection, samples were taken on day 63. Clones were read by immunoSEQ multiplex PCR, and TCRdb kept only the in-frame ones, dropping some. This table has 510,000 or so clones, about 83% appearing once. The chain joins TRBV5-4 to TRBJ2-1, with 7 positions matching TRBD1. This TCR was recovered from a person between 18 and 65 years old who received the Ad26.COV2.S COVID-19 vaccine or a placebo. The sequenced sample was peripheral blood, obtained in a trial of Ad26.COV2.S vaccine versus placebo. In nucleotides, the CDR3 is TGTGCCAGCAGTTCACAGGGGAGAAATGAGCAGTTCTTC. Protein product: CASSSQGRNEQFF.